This TCR beta chain is drawn from a study of CD8+ T cells in alopecia areata. As for treatment: oral pan-JAK inhibitor, 5-10 mg twice daily. The germline V gene has CDR1 MGHRA and CDR2 YSYEKL. V lost 1 base to trimming and J lost 8 bases, with 14 bases between them. The CDR3 runs to 14 residues. Extracted RNA was reverse transcribed into cDNA, the sequencing template. Method: immunoSEQ multiplex PCR; TCRdb's copy keeps in-frame clones and lacks some. This sample has hundreds of thousands of clones, with roughly 63% found just once. Findings and limits, study-wide: Patients shared TCRs less clearly than mice did, possibly owing to HLA. Numerous clones, expanded in lesions, remained in scalp and blood during tofacitinib. Sequence data from scalp samples additionally include resident alphabeta T cells of normal skin. Under tofacitinib, fewer expanded CD8+ clones appeared among the top 100 scalp clones.

Worth noting for this clone: Its antigen is currently unknown.

The rearrangement uses TRBV4-1 and TRBJ1-2; TRBD1 is a possible D gene (5 bases). Here the sequenced sample was CD4+ T cells sorted from blood, taken at roughly week 53, from a patient treated with tofacitinib. The TCR sequence derives from a human donor with alopecia areata. This CDR3 reads CASSQGGQGVGYTF. The CDR3 nucleotides read TGCGCCAGCAGCCAAGGCGGGCAGGGCGTAGGCTACACCTTC.